This T cell receptor beta chain appears in the sequencing data of a study of cytotoxic CD8 clonotypes in ibrutinib-treated CLL. Whole-study findings and limits: Baseline clonality, above age-matched healthy donor levels, tracked circulating CD8+ T-cell counts.

About this clone: Its target is not known.

The CDR3 loop spans 16 amino acids. Per the germline V gene, CDR1 is SGHVS and CDR2 is FNYEAQ. V was pared by 5 bases and J by 2 bases, with 6 bases of the junction left unmatched. Some clones are missing from TCRdb's copy, which holds only in-frame ones; the method was immunoSEQ multiplex PCR. The sample holds tens of thousands of clones, 55% to 65% seen once. Sequences were derived from PBMCs, sampled after 24 months of ibrutinib treatment. This TCR was sampled from a human donor with chronic lymphocytic leukemia. V usage is TRBV7-6 and J usage is TRBJ2-3; 11 bases are shared with TRBD2. In nucleotides, the CDR3 is TGTGCCAGCAGCGCACCGGGACTAGCGGTCACAGATACGCAGTATTTT. Translating it yields CASSAPGLAVTDTQYF.